The 28 T cell receptor beta chains presented below share a single source sample, sequenced in a study of T cells after yellow fever vaccination. TCRdb used MiXCR to reprocess the 5' RACE reads, holding one entry per CDR3 protein. Of 450,000 to 600,000 distinct CDR3 sequences listed, about 14% are singletons. Sequenced here: PBMCs, sampled on the day of the yellow fever booster vaccination. These receptors all come from a man in his thirties or forties who received the YFV17D yellow fever vaccine.

The chain joins TRBV6-1 to TRBJ2-4; 9 nucleotides match TRBD1. Per germline, CDR1 MNHNS and CDR2 SASEGT. Trimming cost V 11 bases and J 9 bases; bases outside gene matches: 14. The CDR3 is 14 residues long. Here the CDR3 reads CASRLWTGEPIQYF. CDR3 nucleotide sequence: TGTGCCTCACGCCTTTGGACAGGGGAGCCCATTCAGTACTTC.

The V and J genes are TRBV2 and TRBJ2-7; TRBD2 agrees at 7 bases. CDR3 length: 14 amino acids. The germline CDR1 and CDR2 sequences are SNHLY and FYNNEI. Trimming at V came to 7 bases and at J to 4 bases, leaving 10 bases not matched to a gene. This CDR3 is CASNPQGGRYEQYF. The CDR3 nucleotides are TGTGCCAGCAACCCCCAGGGAGGGAGGTACGAGCAGTACTTC.

The chain employs TRBV4-3 and TRBJ2-4; D is unresolved. Germline V CDR1 and CDR2: LGHNA, YSLEER. This CDR3 contains 15 residues. V was shortened by 4 bases and J by 2 bases, with 12 bases between the two germline ends. This CDR3 reads CASSRDAQTKNIQYF. The CDR3 DNA follows: TGCGCCAGCAGCCGAGATGCACAAACCAAAAACATTCAGTACTTC.

The V call is TRBV5-1, the J call TRBJ2-3; D perhaps matches TRBD2 (6 bases). With 4 bases removed from V and 0 bases from J, the gap between germline ends came to 15 bases. The CDR3 extends over 16 amino acids. The germline V gene has CDR1 SGHRS and CDR2 YFSETQ. The CDR3 loop reads CASSPLSGVSTDTQYF. DNA of the CDR3: TGCGCCAGCAGCCCTTTATCGGGAGTGAGCACAGATACGCAGTATTTT. Full variable domain (missing parts from reference TRBV5-1 and TRBJ2-3): KAGVTQTPRYLIKTRGQQVTLSCSPISGHRSVSWYQQTPGQGLQFLFEYFSETQRNKGNFPGRFSGRQFSNSRSEMNVSTLELGDSALYLCASSPLSGVSTDTQYFGPGTRLTVL.

DNA for the CDR3: TGTGCCAGCAGCTTGCAGGGGGCGATAGGCTACACCTTC. It encodes CASSLQGAIGYTF. The V call is TRBV5-4, the J call TRBJ1-2; 8 nucleotides agree with TRBD1. The germline V gene encodes CDR1 SGHNT and CDR2 YYREEE (reference sequence). The V and J ends lost 1 base and 8 bases, in that order; junction bases with no gene match: 4. The CDR3 runs to 13 residues.

This clonotype was seen more than once but under ten times. The V gene is TRBV10-3, the J gene TRBJ1-5; D is possibly TRBD1 (6 bases). The CDR3 contains 14 residues. V lost 11 bases, J lost 5 bases, and 19 bases lay in between. CDR1 ENHRY and CDR2 SYGVKD come from the germline V gene. As DNA, the CDR3 is TGTGCCTCGGGGGCGGTGGAGGGGTATCAGCCCCAGCATTTT. As protein: CASGAVEGYQPQHF.

The chain uses TRBV6-1 and TRBJ2-7; a weak D match, TRBD2 (6 bases). This CDR3 has 16 amino acids. Germline CDR1 and CDR2: MNHNS and SASEGT. V was cut by 7 bases and J by 4 bases, with 23 bases left in between. The CDR3 coding sequence is TGTGCCAGCACCGAAACCGCGCTCCGACTAGGGTACGAGCAGTACTTC. This codes for CASTETALRLGYEQYF.

This clonotype was detected many times. The rearrangement joins TRBV5-5 to TRBJ1-6, with D perhaps matching TRBD1 (5 bases). Germline CDR1 and CDR2: SGHKS and YYEKEE (reference sequence). Trimming took 4 bases from V and 6 from J, leaving 11 bases between them. The CDR3 has 14 residues. Here the CDR3 DNA reads TGTGCCAGCAGCCCGCGACAGATTAATTCACCCCTCCACTTT. Its protein product is CASSPRQINSPLHF.

This clonotype was observed a few times. The chain recombines TRBV28 with TRBJ2-6; D is unclear. CDR1 and CDR2 from the germline V gene are MDHEN and SYDVKM. The CDR3 extends over 17 amino acids. Trimming left V 7 bases short and J 0 bases short, with 16 bases between. The CDR3 coding sequence is TGTGCCAGCACCACCCCAATCGGGCTCTCTGGGGCCAACGTCCTGACTTTC. As protein: CASTTPIGLSGANVLTF.

In this sample, this clonotype turned up many times. The rearrangement uses TRBV11-2 and TRBJ2-4, with 9 nucleotides matching TRBD2. The CDR3 is 20 amino acids. The V segment lost 1 base and the J segment 3 bases; nucleotides outside the gene matches: 16. The V gene's germline CDR1 is SGHAT and CDR2 FQNNGV. The CDR3 coding sequence is TGTGCCAGCAGCTTAGGGGGTGGGACTAGCAGACTGGAGGGCAAAAACATTCAGTACTTC. It specifies CASSLGGGTSRLEGKNIQYF.

This clonotype was detected a few times. This rearrangement joins TRBV6-1 to TRBJ2-3; 14 bases are a match to TRBD2. Germline assignment: CDR1 MNHNS and CDR2 SASEGT. V lost 7 bases to trimming and J lost 0 bases; unmatched junction nucleotides: 6. The length of the CDR3 is 17 residues. CDR3 amino acids: CASTGLAGGLSTDTQYF. DNA for the CDR3: TGTGCCAGCACCGGACTAGCGGGAGGTCTTAGCACAGATACGCAGTATTTT.

The chain has TRBV12-3 or TRBV12-4 and TRBJ1-1; D uncertain. Trimming cost V 6 bases and J 4 bases, with 12 bases left between them. The CDR3 is 13 amino acids. The CDR3 spells CASRRARTTEAFF. CDR3 bases: TGTGCCAGCAGAAGGGCCCGAACCACTGAAGCTTTCTTT.

The V and J genes are TRBV6-1 and TRBJ1-5; D remains unclear. Germline V gene lookup returns CDR1 MNHNS and CDR2 SASEGT. The V end was cut by 6 bases, the J end by 0 bases, with 12 bases between. The CDR3 loop spans 15 amino acids. The CDR3 bases are TGTGCCAGCAGGATGACGGGCGATAGCAATCAGCCCCAGCATTTT. As protein: CASRMTGDSNQPQHF.

The sample holds many counts of this clonotype. The rearrangement links TRBV3-1 to TRBJ1-1; the D is unclear. The CDR3 runs to 12 residues. V was clipped by 1 base and J by 8 bases, with 8 bases between them. Germline CDR1 reads LGHDT; CDR2 reads YNNKEL (reference sequence). CDR3 loop: CASSQGVGEAFF. As DNA, the CDR3 is TGTGCCAGCAGCCAAGGGGTCGGAGAAGCTTTCTTT.

This clonotype was found a few times. The chain carries TRBV12-3 or TRBV12-4 and TRBJ2-2, with a possible D match to TRBD2 (7 bases). CDR3 size: 15 residues. V shed 8 bases and J shed 3 bases, with 16 bases lying between them. CDR3 in amino acids: CASRGGTYYTGELFF. The CDR3, as DNA: TGTGCCAGCCGGGGAGGGACATACTACACCGGGGAGCTGTTTTTT.

This sequence joins TRBV24-1 and TRBJ2-1; D is possibly TRBD1 (5 bases). The CDR3 is 18 residues long. Germline CDR1 KGHDR, CDR2 SFDVKD. V lost 3 bases to trimming and J lost 0 bases, with 17 bases between them. This CDR3 is CATSDRGSTDSSYNEQFF. The CDR3 DNA follows: TGTGCCACCAGTGATAGGGGTTCGACTGATAGCTCCTACAATGAGCAGTTCTTC.

This clonotype was picked up a small number of times. The V gene is TRBV15, the J gene TRBJ2-3; D unresolved. The CDR3 is made up of 11 amino acids. Germline V CDR1 and CDR2: LNHNV, YYDKDF (reference sequence). Trimming took off 8 bases at V and 4 bases at J, with 7 bases between the two ends. This CDR3 is CATGMADTQYF. The CDR3 DNA is TGTGCCACCGGCATGGCAGATACGCAGTATTTT.

A few counts support this clonotype. The V call is TRBV10-3, the J call TRBJ2-5, with a tentative D call TRBD2 (6 bases). The CDR3 has 14 residues. Looked up from germline, CDR1 is ENHRY and CDR2 is SYGVKD. Between the trimmed V and J ends, which lost 10 bases and 5 bases, there was a span of 20 bases. The CDR3: CATDPGRQHETQYF. CDR3 bases: TGTGCCACCGACCCAGGGAGGCAGCATGAGACCCAGTACTTC.

This clonotype was observed a few times. The chain recombines TRBV30 with TRBJ2-1; D perhaps matches TRBD2 (6 bases). V was trimmed by 8 bases and J by 5 bases, leaving 7 bases between them. This CDR3 contains 10 residues. Germline CDR1 reads GTSNPN; CDR2 reads SVGIG (reference sequence). DNA for the CDR3: TGTGCCCTAGCGAACAATGAGCAGTTCTTC. It specifies CALANNEQFF.

This clonotype was counted between two and nine times. The chain has TRBV29-1 and TRBJ1-5; the match to TRBD1 covers 8 bases. Germline V gene lookup returns CDR1 SQVTM and CDR2 ANQGSEA. This CDR3 is built from 13 residues. V was clipped by 5 bases and J by 5 bases; unmatched bases: 5. CDR3 coding DNA: TGCAGCGTTTCGGAGGACAGGGATCAGCCCCAGCATTTT. Translated, it gives CSVSEDRDQPQHF.

This clonotype was counted only a few times. The rearrangement links TRBV6-5 to TRBJ2-3, with 7 bases fitting TRBD2. Trimming cost V 2 bases and J 8 bases; bases outside gene matches: 1. CDR1 and CDR2 (germline): MNHEY, SVGAGI. The CDR3 has 12 amino acids. The CDR3 nucleotides are TGTGCCAGCAGTTACGGGGAGGGTACGCAGTATTTT. It translates to CASSYGEGTQYF.

This clonotype was seen a handful of times. The rearrangement joins TRBV20-1 to TRBJ2-1; no clear D. Germline V gene sequence: CDR1 DFQATT, CDR2 SNEGSKA (reference sequence). V was cut by 4 bases and J by 7 bases, with 14 bases left in between. The CDR3 contains 13 residues. As DNA, the CDR3 is TGCAGTGCTACAGAAATAGCCTTGAATGAGCAGTTCTTC. It translates to CSATEIALNEQFF.

This clonotype was found a few times. This chain joins TRBV24-1 and TRBJ2-7; 12 bases are a match to TRBD1. V gave up 6 bases and J gave up 0 bases; unmatched junction bases: 5. The CDR3 covers 16 residues. Germline V CDR1 and CDR2: KGHDR, SFDVKD. The DNA of the CDR3 is TGTGCCACCAGTCCGGGACAGGGGGCGAGCTCCTACGAGCAGTACTTC. It translates to CATSPGQGASSYEQYF.

This clonotype has only a few counts. The gene calls are TRBV20-1 and TRBJ1-1; TRBD1 is a possible D gene (5 bases). V was pared by 6 bases and J by 1 base, with 12 bases between. The length of the CDR3 is 13 residues. The V gene's germline CDR1 is DFQATT and CDR2 SNEGSKA (reference sequence). The CDR3 reads CSAGGSANTEAFF. CDR3 DNA sequence: TGCAGTGCGGGGGGTTCCGCGAACACTGAAGCTTTCTTT.

This clonotype showed up just a few times. The chain couples TRBV28 to TRBJ1-2; TRBD1 is a possible D gene (5 bases). The CDR3 loop spans 14 amino acids. Germline values: CDR1 MDHEN, CDR2 SYDVKM. V lost 3 bases, J lost 4 bases, and 12 bases lay in between. This chain's CDR3 is CASSLGRSSYGYTF. CDR3 DNA sequence: TGTGCCAGCAGTTTGGGGCGGAGCTCCTATGGCTACACCTTC.

The sample holds a few counts of this clonotype. This sequence joins TRBV18 and TRBJ1-1; D not certain. CDR3 length equals 14 residues. V was shortened by 3 bases and J by 5 bases, with 13 bases between the two germline ends. Looked up from germline, CDR1 is KGHSH and CDR2 is LQKENI. This chain's CDR3 is CASSPAPEGTEAFF. CDR3 nucleotide sequence: TGTGCCAGCTCACCTGCCCCAGAGGGAACTGAAGCTTTCTTT.

This chain uses TRBV6-6 with TRBJ2-5; perhaps TRBD2 as D (5 bases). This CDR3 is 13 amino acids long. Trimming took off 7 bases at V and 5 bases at J, with 14 bases between the two ends. Germline CDR1 is MNHNY and CDR2 is SVGAGI (reference sequence). In DNA form, the CDR3 reads TGTGCCAGCAACCCGGGCCGAGGGGAGACCCAGTACTTC. Protein product: CASNPGRGETQYF.

This chain connects TRBV7-9 to TRBJ1-4, with 7 nucleotides matching TRBD1. This CDR3 has 16 amino acids. Looked up from germline, CDR1 is SEHNR and CDR2 is FQNEAQ (reference sequence). The junction had 12 bases not matched to a gene; V was cut back by 8 bases and J by 3 bases. In DNA, the CDR3 is TGTGCCAGCGCGAACCGACAGGGTCTCCCTAATGAAAAACTGTTTTTT. Amino acids: CASANRQGLPNEKLFF. Combining the CDR3 with reference TRBV7-9 and TRBJ1-4 gives the whole variable domain DTGVSQNPRHKITKRGQNVTFRCDPISEHNRLYWYRQTLGQGPEFLTYFQNEAQLEKSRLLSDRFSAERPKGSFSTLEIQRTEQGDSAMYLCASANRQGLPNEKLFFGSGTQLSVL.